This T cell receptor beta chain was recovered during a study of blood T cell repertoires in COVID-19. Looking at the study overall: The United States, Italy and Spain supplied acute and convalescent COVID-19 samples. The cDNA or gDNA used as material had been derived from T cells, B-cell-depleted T cells, or PBMCs.

This clone was found once. Seattle patients were enrolled while actively infected and followed longitudinally. Original methodology: Using reference gene primer amplification, nucleated cell counts were estimated. Profiling relied on immunoSEQ multiplex PCR, and the TCRdb table lists in-frame clones only, not all of them. V, J and clone size reflect that table, while D and trimming were determined from the DNA. The table shows 250,000 to 350,000 clones, with 80% to 95% occurring only once. The material sequenced was peripheral blood. The source of this sequence is a woman in her thirties with COVID-19, enrolled during active disease.

Here the CDR3 reads CASSLGEGEQYF. In DNA, the CDR3 is TGTGCCAGCAGCTTAGGAGAGGGCGAGCAGTACTTC. This chain uses TRBV7-2 with TRBJ2-7; weak D call: TRBD2 (5 bases). V was shortened by 1 base and J by 6 bases, with 7 bases between the two germline ends. This CDR3 comprises 12 residues. Germline assignment: CDR1 SGHTA and CDR2 FQGNSA.